Listed here is a single T cell receptor beta chain. What it binds is unknown. These data belong to a study of cytomegalovirus exposure and HLA in healthy donors. Study findings and constraints: Productive rates of about 87% or about 30% were seen for most TCR beta V segments in an earlier analysis. Based on reports, TCR beta sequences accurately predicted HLA-A and HLA-B alleles for most subjects.

In the PCR, 60 Vbeta and 13 Jbeta primers were used. Assay: immunoSEQ multiplex PCR; the TCRdb copy retains only in-frame clones and omits some. The sample has about 150,000 clones. The sample taken for sequencing was PBMCs. This sequence originates from a woman between 45 and 65 years old in good health and CMV-seronegative.

The CDR3 coding sequence is TGTGCCACCAGCAGGTTGACTAGCGGGGGATCAGATACGCAGTATTTT. Protein product: CATSRLTSGGSDTQYF. The rearrangement links TRBV15 to TRBJ2-3; 12 nucleotides match TRBD2. The CDR3 is 16 residues long. V lost 3 bases and J lost 4; bases outside the gene matches: 5. Germline V lookup: CDR1 LNHNV, CDR2 YYDKDF (reference sequence).